A selection of T cell receptor beta chains follows, all from one sample in a study of blood T cell repertoires in COVID-19. Libraries were prepared by immunoSEQ multiplex PCR; TCRdb keeps only in-frame clonotypes and omits some of them. This sample has 250,000 to 300,000 clones; roughly nine tenths occur once, and the top ten carry approximately 2%. The source material was peripheral blood. Receptors originate from a man aged 45-65 years with acute or convalescent COVID-19. CDR3s include the opening cysteine and the closing phenylalanine or tryptophan. A D gene is named only where the DNA matches it firmly. Clone size is given for some rows only: seen once, a few or many times, or a class if the clone is expanded.

CDR3nt: TGTGCCAGCGGGAATTACGGGGGGACTGAAGCTTTCTTT; CDR3aa: CASGNYGGTEAFF; v_gene: TRBV11-2; j_gene: TRBJ1-1; abundance: NA; d_gene: NA
CDR3nt: TGTGCCAGCAGCTGGGCAGGGGCAAGGATCTCCGGGGAGCTGTTTTTT; CDR3aa: CASSWAGARISGELFF; v_gene: TRBV5-4; j_gene: TRBJ2-2; abundance: NA; d_gene: NA
CDR3nt: TGTGCCAGCTCACCACCGGGACAGGGCCGCACTAATGAAAAACTGTTTTTT; CDR3aa: CASSPPGQGRTNEKLFF; v_gene: TRBV18; j_gene: TRBJ1-4; abundance: NA; d_gene: TRBD1
CDR3nt: TGTGCCTGGAGTGCGACGGGAGATACGCAGTATTTT; CDR3aa: CAWSATGDTQYF; v_gene: TRBV30; j_gene: TRBJ2-3; abundance: NA; d_gene: NA
CDR3nt: TGTGCCAGCAGTTCACTAGCGGGGGGTCATGTATATGAGCAGTTCTTC; CDR3aa: CASSSLAGGHVYEQFF; v_gene: TRBV27; j_gene: TRBJ2-1; abundance: NA; d_gene: TRBD2
CDR3nt: TGTGCCAGCAGCCTTACAGGGGTTTGGACTGAAGCTTTCTTT; CDR3aa: CASSLTGVWTEAFF; v_gene: TRBV7-9; j_gene: TRBJ1-1; abundance: NA; d_gene: TRBD1
CDR3nt: TGCGCCAGCAGCTTGGTGGCAGGGGTTGAAACTTTCTTT; CDR3aa: CASSLVAGVETFF; v_gene: TRBV5-1; j_gene: TRBJ1-1; abundance: NA; d_gene: NA
CDR3nt: TGCGCCAGCAGCTCTGAGGGGGCTGGCCAGCCCCAGCATTTT; CDR3aa: CASSSEGAGQPQHF; v_gene: TRBV4-1; j_gene: TRBJ1-5; abundance: NA; d_gene: TRBD1
CDR3nt: TGTGCCAGCAGTTTGAAGAAGGAGACGCAGTATTTT; CDR3aa: CASSLKKETQYF; v_gene: TRBV6-6; j_gene: TRBJ2-3; abundance: NA; d_gene: NA
CDR3nt: TGTGCTTCTACGGGTCTGGGAGGACAGCCCCAGCATTTT; CDR3aa: CASTGLGGQPQHF; v_gene: TRBV30; j_gene: TRBJ1-5; abundance: NA; d_gene: NA
CDR3nt: TGTGCCAGCCTGGACAGGGGAGACACCGGGGAGCTGTTTTTT; CDR3aa: CASLDRGDTGELFF; v_gene: TRBV2; j_gene: TRBJ2-2; abundance: NA; d_gene: TRBD1
CDR3nt: TGTGCCAGCAGCCCCGGTCGGGTCCCCCAGACCCAGTACTTC; CDR3aa: CASSPGRVPQTQYF; v_gene: TRBV7-8; j_gene: TRBJ2-5; abundance: NA; d_gene: NA
CDR3nt: TGTGCCAGCAGTGAATTAACAGGGCTTAATTCACCCCTCCACTTT; CDR3aa: CASSELTGLNSPLHF; v_gene: TRBV25-1; j_gene: TRBJ1-6; abundance: NA; d_gene: NA
CDR3nt: TGTGCCAGCAGTAGGGGACTTCTCACAGATACGCAGTATTTT; CDR3aa: CASSRGLLTDTQYF; v_gene: TRBV6-5; j_gene: TRBJ2-3; abundance: NA; d_gene: NA
CDR3nt: TGTGCCAGTATGGAGGGACAGGTAAACACTGAAGCTTTCTTT; CDR3aa: CASMEGQVNTEAFF; v_gene: TRBV19; j_gene: TRBJ1-1; abundance: NA; d_gene: TRBD1
CDR3nt: TGTGCCAGCACCTCGACAGCAGACTACGAGCAGTACTTC; CDR3aa: CASTSTADYEQYF; v_gene: TRBV6-6; j_gene: TRBJ2-7; abundance: NA; d_gene: NA
CDR3nt: TGTGCCAGCTCACCCGCGGGACAGGGGCCCGGGGAGCTGTTTTTT; CDR3aa: CASSPAGQGPGELFF; v_gene: TRBV18; j_gene: TRBJ2-2; abundance: NA; d_gene: TRBD1
CDR3nt: TGTGCCAGCAGCCAAGAAACAACCGCAGCGGGGGGCTACGAGCAGTACTTC; CDR3aa: CASSQETTAAGGYEQYF; v_gene: TRBV4-2; j_gene: TRBJ2-7; abundance: NA; d_gene: TRBD2
CDR3nt: TGTGCCAGCAGCTTACAGGGGGCTAGGACCGGGGAGCTGTTTTTT; CDR3aa: CASSLQGARTGELFF; v_gene: TRBV7-3; j_gene: TRBJ2-2; abundance: NA; d_gene: TRBD1
CDR3nt: TGTGCCAGCAGCTTCCGACAGGGGTACACAGATACGCAGTATTTT; CDR3aa: CASSFRQGYTDTQYF; v_gene: TRBV7-9; j_gene: TRBJ2-3; abundance: NA; d_gene: TRBD1
CDR3nt: TGCGCCAGCAGCATACGGACAGGGGAGGGCGGGGAGCTGTTTTTT; CDR3aa: CASSIRTGEGGELFF; v_gene: TRBV5-1; j_gene: TRBJ2-2; abundance: NA; d_gene: TRBD1
CDR3nt: TGTGCCAGCAGCCGGGACTATGGCTACACCTTC; CDR3aa: CASSRDYGYTF; v_gene: TRBV12-3/TRBV12-4; j_gene: TRBJ1-2; abundance: once; d_gene: NA
CDR3nt: TGCGCCAGCAGCCAAGCCGTTAGGGGAAGGACCGGGGAGCTGTTTTTT; CDR3aa: CASSQAVRGRTGELFF; v_gene: TRBV4-1; j_gene: TRBJ2-2; abundance: few; d_gene: NA
CDR3nt: TGTGCCAGCTCACCCGACAGGGTCACCGGAAACACCATATATTTT; CDR3aa: CASSPDRVTGNTIYF; v_gene: TRBV18; j_gene: TRBJ1-3; abundance: once; d_gene: TRBD1
CDR3nt: TGTGCCAGCAGCTTATTTTCTAGCGGGTCCCTCAATGAGCAGTTCTTC; CDR3aa: CASSLFSSGSLNEQFF; v_gene: TRBV11-2; j_gene: TRBJ2-1; abundance: NA; d_gene: TRBD2
CDR3nt: TGTGCCAGCAGTCCGAGGGACTACCAAGAGACCCAGTACTTC; CDR3aa: CASSPRDYQETQYF; v_gene: TRBV27; j_gene: TRBJ2-5; abundance: NA; d_gene: NA
CDR3nt: TGTGCCAGCAGTCCTTATAGCGGGGGTGAGACCCAGTACTTC; CDR3aa: CASSPYSGGETQYF; v_gene: TRBV2; j_gene: TRBJ2-5; abundance: NA; d_gene: TRBD2
CDR3nt: TGTGCCAGCAGCGTACAGGCCGCAAACACCATATATTTT; CDR3aa: CASSVQAANTIYF; v_gene: TRBV9; j_gene: TRBJ1-3; abundance: NA; d_gene: NA
CDR3nt: TGTGCCAGCACCACTCGGGACAGCGATTCACCCCTCCACTTT; CDR3aa: CASTTRDSDSPLHF; v_gene: TRBV11-2; j_gene: TRBJ1-6; abundance: few; d_gene: TRBD1
CDR3nt: TGTGCCATCAGTGTCGGCGGGGGGGACGGGGAGCTGTTTTTT; CDR3aa: CAISVGGGDGELFF; v_gene: TRBV10-3; j_gene: TRBJ2-2; abundance: NA; d_gene: TRBD2
CDR3nt: TGTGCCAGTAGTATCGGAGCGCCGGGCACAGATACGCAGTATTTT; CDR3aa: CASSIGAPGTDTQYF; v_gene: TRBV19; j_gene: TRBJ2-3; abundance: NA; d_gene: NA
CDR3nt: TGTGCCAGCAGCCAAGACCCCATTTCACCCCTCCACTTT; CDR3aa: CASSQDPISPLHF; v_gene: TRBV3-1/TRBV3-2; j_gene: TRBJ1-6; abundance: NA; d_gene: NA
CDR3nt: TGTGCCAGCAGCCATTCAGGGGGCGAGGGTGGCTACACCTTC; CDR3aa: CASSHSGGEGGYTF; v_gene: TRBV3-1/TRBV3-2; j_gene: TRBJ1-2; abundance: NA; d_gene: TRBD1
CDR3nt: TGTGCCAGCAGCCCAGGACACCCCAATGGCTACACCTTC; CDR3aa: CASSPGHPNGYTF; v_gene: TRBV7-3; j_gene: TRBJ1-2; abundance: NA; d_gene: NA
CDR3nt: TGTGCCAGCAGTCCTGGATGGGGCGCATATGGCTACACCTTC; CDR3aa: CASSPGWGAYGYTF; v_gene: TRBV6-5; j_gene: TRBJ1-2; abundance: NA; d_gene: NA
CDR3nt: TGTGCCAGCAGCTCCCGAGGTCCCCAAGAGACCCAGTACTTC; CDR3aa: CASSSRGPQETQYF; v_gene: TRBV27; j_gene: TRBJ2-5; abundance: few; d_gene: NA
CDR3nt: TGTGCCAGCAGCCCCGGACTAGACGACCAAGAGACCCAGTACTTC; CDR3aa: CASSPGLDDQETQYF; v_gene: TRBV5-4; j_gene: TRBJ2-5; abundance: NA; d_gene: TRBD2
CDR3nt: TGTGCCAGCAGCTCGGGACTGAGCTCTGGAAACACCATATATTTT; CDR3aa: CASSSGLSSGNTIYF; v_gene: TRBV11-2; j_gene: TRBJ1-3; abundance: once; d_gene: NA